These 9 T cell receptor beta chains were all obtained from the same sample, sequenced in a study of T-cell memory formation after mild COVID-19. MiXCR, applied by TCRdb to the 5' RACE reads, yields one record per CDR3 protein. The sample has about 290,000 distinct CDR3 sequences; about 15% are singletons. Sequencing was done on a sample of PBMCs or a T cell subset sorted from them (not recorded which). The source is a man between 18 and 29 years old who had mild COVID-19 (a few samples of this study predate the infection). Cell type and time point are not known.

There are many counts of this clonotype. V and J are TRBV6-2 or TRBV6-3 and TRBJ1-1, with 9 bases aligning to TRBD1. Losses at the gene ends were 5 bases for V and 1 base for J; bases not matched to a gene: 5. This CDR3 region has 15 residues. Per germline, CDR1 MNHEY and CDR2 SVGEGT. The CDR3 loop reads CASSPPGQGNTEAFF. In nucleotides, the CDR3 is TGTGCCAGCAGTCCCCCGGGACAGGGGAACACTGAAGCTTTCTTT.

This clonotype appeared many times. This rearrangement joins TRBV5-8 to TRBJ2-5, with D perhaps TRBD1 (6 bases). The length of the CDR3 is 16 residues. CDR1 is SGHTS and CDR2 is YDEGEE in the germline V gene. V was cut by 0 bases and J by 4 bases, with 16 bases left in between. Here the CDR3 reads CASSLGGTKRRETQYF. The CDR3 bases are TGTGCCAGCAGCTTGGGGGGGACAAAAAGACGAGAGACCCAGTACTTC.

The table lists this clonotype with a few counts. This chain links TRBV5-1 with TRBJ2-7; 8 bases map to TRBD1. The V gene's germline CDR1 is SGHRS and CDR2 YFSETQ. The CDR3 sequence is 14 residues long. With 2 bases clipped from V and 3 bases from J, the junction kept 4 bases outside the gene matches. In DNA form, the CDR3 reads TGCGCCAGCAGCTTTGACGACAGGGGCTACGAGCAGTACTTC. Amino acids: CASSFDDRGYEQYF.

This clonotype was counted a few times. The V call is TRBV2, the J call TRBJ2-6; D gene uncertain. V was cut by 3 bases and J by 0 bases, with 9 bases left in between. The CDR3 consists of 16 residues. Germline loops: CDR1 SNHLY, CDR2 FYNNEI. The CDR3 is CASSEDRNSGANVLTF. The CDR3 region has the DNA TGTGCCAGCAGTGAGGACCGAAACTCTGGGGCCAACGTCCTGACTTTC.

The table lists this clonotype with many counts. In DNA form, the CDR3 reads TGTGCCAGCAGACCCCGGGGGGGACAGGGGTTCAATGAGCAGTTCTTC. It is translated as CASRPRGGQGFNEQFF. This rearrangement joins TRBV6-2 or TRBV6-3 to TRBJ2-1; the match to TRBD1 covers 10 bases. J gave up 6 bases and V 6 bases, and 11 bases lay outside the gene matches. The CDR3 is 16 amino acids. The germline gives CDR1 MNHEY, CDR2 SVGEGT.

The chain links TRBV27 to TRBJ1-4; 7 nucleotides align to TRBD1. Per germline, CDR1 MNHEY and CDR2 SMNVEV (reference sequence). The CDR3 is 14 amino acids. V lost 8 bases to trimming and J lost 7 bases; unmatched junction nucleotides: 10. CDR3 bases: TGTGCCAGCGGAAAGGGGGCTAGTACTGAAAAACTGTTTTTT. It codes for CASGKGASTEKLFF.

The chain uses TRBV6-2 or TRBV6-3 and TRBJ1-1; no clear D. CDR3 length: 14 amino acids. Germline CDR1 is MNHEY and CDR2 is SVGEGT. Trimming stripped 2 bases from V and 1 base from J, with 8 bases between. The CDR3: CASSYRPENTEAFF. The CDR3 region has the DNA TGTGCCAGCAGTTACCGCCCCGAGAACACTGAAGCTTTCTTT.

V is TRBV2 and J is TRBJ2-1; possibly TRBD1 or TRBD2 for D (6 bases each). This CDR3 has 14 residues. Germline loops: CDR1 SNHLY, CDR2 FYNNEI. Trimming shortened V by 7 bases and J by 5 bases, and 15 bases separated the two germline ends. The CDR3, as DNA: TGTGCCAGCACGGGGGCCGGAGGAAACAATGAGCAGTTCTTC. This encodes CASTGAGGNNEQFF.

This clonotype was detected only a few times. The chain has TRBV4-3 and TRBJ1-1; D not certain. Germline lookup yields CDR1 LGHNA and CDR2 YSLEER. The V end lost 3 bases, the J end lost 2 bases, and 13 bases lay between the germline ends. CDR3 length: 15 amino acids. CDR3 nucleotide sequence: TGCGCCAGCAGCCAGAAGCATGCCAGAAACACTGAAGCTTTCTTT. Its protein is CASSQKHARNTEAFF.